This T cell receptor beta chain was captured in a study of OX40 agonist ivuxolimab in advanced cancers. TCRdb's copy holds only in-frame clones and misses some; the assay was immunoSEQ multiplex PCR. The repertoire includes tens of thousands of clones, roughly 90% of them detected once, and under 1% sits in the top ten. The CDR3 consists of 15 residues. Looked up from germline, CDR1 is KGHSH and CDR2 is LQKENI. V gave up 4 bases and J gave up 1 base, with 13 bases separating them. The genes are TRBV18 and TRBJ2-5; the D gene is possibly TRBD1 (6 bases). The sample here was CD4+ or CD8+ T cells sorted from blood, taken in a trial of the OX40 agonist ivuxolimab. The receptor comes from an adult with an advanced solid tumor such as melanoma, head and neck, liver or kidney cancer. The DNA of the CDR3 is TGTGCCAGCTCACAAACGACAGGCCTCCAAGAGACCCAGTACTTC. Translated: CASSQTTGLQETQYF.